This TCR beta chain appears in the sequencing data of a study of blood T cell repertoires in COVID-19 (dated by TCRdb to the early 2020s). About the full investigation: Collaborator samples came from the United States, Italy and Spain and covered acute and convalescent phases of COVID-19. The material from the prospective study consisted of cDNA or gDNA derived from T cells, B-cell-depleted T cells, or PBMCs. Deeply sampled blood TCRbeta repertoires from subjects exposed to, actively infected with, or recovered from COVID-19 were included in the dataset. The repertoires were released in a freely available public database meant as a resource for research on the immune response to SARS-CoV-2. Samples came from the ongoing ImmuneRACE study (first 160 participants) plus 1,254 subjects from 6 global collaborators. Nearly every sample came with metadata listing a de-identified subject ID, COVID-19 status, age in years and sex. Where available, HLA class I and class II types were taken from metadata supplied by the sample provider and were not determined by assay-based typing.

The paper as a whole reports these results and caveats: Clinical and demographic metadata were provided uncurated, with the amount varying by source and participant.

From V the trimming removes 2 bases and from J it removes 8 bases, while the gene matches leave 9 bases of the junction unaccounted for. Its CDR3 holds 15 amino acids, cysteine through phenylalanine. Just CDR3 DNA is preserved here, 45 bases in frame from base 1. The germline V gene (reference sequence) specifies LNHNV as CDR1 and YYDKDF as CDR2. Another Seattle source contributed samples from volunteer blood donors who had recovered from COVID-19. The collaborating institutions used their own protocols to collect whole blood in K2EDTA tubes. Collaborator samples were shipped for TCRbeta analysis as frozen whole blood, isolated PBMCs, or DNA extracted from either sample type. A remark on this clone: Its binding antigen is unknown. The input lacks base qualities; no much larger clone sits a single base away.

The immunoSEQ Assay, a bias-controlled multiplex PCR, was used to amplify TCRbeta CDR3 regions from genomic DNA. As for the original processing: Within the assay, amplification of reference gene primers was used to estimate how many nucleated cells each sample contained. To quantify the absolute abundance of each unique TCRbeta CDR3 rearrangement, sequence reads were collapsed and filtered. Productive Simpson clonality was computed per sample as the square root of Simpson's diversity index over productive rearrangements. Not all clones reach the TCRdb copy of this immuneACCESS table, which keeps in-frame sequences only. Checked studies attribute under half of the gap to unresolved V genes and leave the rest unexplained. The V and J calls and clone size are taken from that table; D and trimming were inferred from the DNA. This sample gives more than 250,000 clones in total; around 86% of them show up just once. Approximately 2.2% of the sample comes from the top ten.

The rearrangement joined TRBV15 to TRBJ1-2; TRBD1 aligns with 9 central bases. The receptor comes from a woman aged 30 to 39 who had recovered from COVID-19. The sequencing sample was made of peripheral blood. The DNA sequence is as follows: TGTGCCACCAGCAGATGGGGACAGGGAGGAGAGGGCTACACCTTC. It translates as CATSRWGQGGEGYTF.